This is a list of T cell receptor beta chains from one sample in a study of CD8 T cells in ankylosing spondylitis. TCRdb re-called the 5' RACE reads through MiXCR, storing one row per CDR3 protein. The repertoire holds around 330,000 distinct CDR3 sequences, about 9.9% seen once, with around 8.4% in the top ten. The sequencing sample was made of blood, either unsorted or a sorted T cell fraction (not recorded which). All receptors come from a female donor with ankylosing spondylitis or in good health (not recorded which). Both conserved end residues are part of each CDR3.

J gene	V gene	CDR3 protein
TRBJ2-6	TRBV20-1	CSAVAPVSGANVLTF
TRBJ1-4	TRBV12-3/TRBV12-4	CASSLGTGKAKLFF
TRBJ2-5	TRBV5-5	CASSLGQNQETQYF
TRBJ2-6	TRBV14	CASASPIGANVLTF
TRBJ1-3	TRBV20-1	CSARDPEGAGNTIYF
TRBJ2-5	TRBV7-3	CASSPTTGFGETQYF
TRBJ2-3	TRBV6-2/TRBV6-3	CASREGAPDTQYF
TRBJ2-3	TRBV5-1	CASSPRQGLTDTQYF
TRBJ2-7	TRBV20-1	CSASRDGSSYEQYF
TRBJ2-7	TRBV28	CASSSGTVVPYYEQYF
TRBJ2-1	TRBV12-5	CASGSTSGGPGAYEQFF
TRBJ1-1	TRBV5-1	CASSLDSTEAFF
TRBJ1-1	TRBV5-1	CASREGPANTEAFF
TRBJ2-3	TRBV20-1	CSAPRGGVPSTDTQYF
TRBJ2-1	TRBV10-3	CAISESKSGSSYNEQFF
TRBJ1-2	TRBV28	CASSLYAEPYGYTF
TRBJ2-2	TRBV29-1	CSVAGDRVHPNTGELFF
TRBJ1-3	TRBV5-1	CASSLEYQGASGNTIYF
TRBJ2-2	TRBV20-1	CSARVAGGGNTGELFF
TRBJ2-1	TRBV20-1	CSASSGDNEQFF
TRBJ2-3	TRBV29-1	CSVEPGGDTQYF
TRBJ2-7	TRBV3-1	CASSQDTGLGTYEQYF